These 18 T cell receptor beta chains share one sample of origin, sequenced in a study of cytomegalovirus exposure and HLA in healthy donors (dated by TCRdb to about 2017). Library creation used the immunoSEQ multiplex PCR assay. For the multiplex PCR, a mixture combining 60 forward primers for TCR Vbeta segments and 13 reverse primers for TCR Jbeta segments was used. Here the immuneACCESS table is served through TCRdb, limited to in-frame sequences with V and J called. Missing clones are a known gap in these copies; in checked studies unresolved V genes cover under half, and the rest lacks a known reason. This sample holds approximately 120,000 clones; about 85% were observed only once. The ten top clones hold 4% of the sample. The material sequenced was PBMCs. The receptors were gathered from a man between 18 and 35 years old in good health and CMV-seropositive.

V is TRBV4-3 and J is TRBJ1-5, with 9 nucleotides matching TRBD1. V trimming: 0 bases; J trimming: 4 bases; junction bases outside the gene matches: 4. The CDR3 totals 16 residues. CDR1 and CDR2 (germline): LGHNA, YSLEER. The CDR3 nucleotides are TGCGCCAGCAGCCAAGAGAGGACAGGGGTAAATCAGCCCCAGCATTTT. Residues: CASSQERTGVNQPQHF.

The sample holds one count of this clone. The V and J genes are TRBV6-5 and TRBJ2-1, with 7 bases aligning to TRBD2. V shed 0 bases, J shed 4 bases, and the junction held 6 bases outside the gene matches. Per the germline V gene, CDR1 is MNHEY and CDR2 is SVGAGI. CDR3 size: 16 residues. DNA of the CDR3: TGTGCCAGCAGTTACTCGGCTAGCGGCTCGTACAATGAGCAGTTCTTC. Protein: CASSYSASGSYNEQFF.

The CDR3 sequence is CASSLVGLAGGAGMYEQYF. The DNA for the CDR3 is TGTGCCAGCAGCTTGGTCGGGCTAGCGGGAGGGGCTGGGATGTACGAGCAGTACTTC. This chain connects TRBV5-6 to TRBJ2-7; 12 nucleotides line up with TRBD2. Trimming cost V 0 bases and J 4 bases; bases outside gene matches: 14. CDR1 is SGHDT, CDR2 YYEEEE, per germline. This CDR3 comprises 19 residues.

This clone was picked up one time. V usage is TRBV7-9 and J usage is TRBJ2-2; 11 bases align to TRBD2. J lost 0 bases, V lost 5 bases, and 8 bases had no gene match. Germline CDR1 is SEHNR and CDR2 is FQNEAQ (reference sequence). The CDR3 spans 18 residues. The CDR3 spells CASSPTGLAAANTGELFF. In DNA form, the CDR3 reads TGTGCCAGCAGCCCAACGGGACTAGCGGCCGCGAACACCGGGGAGCTGTTTTTT.

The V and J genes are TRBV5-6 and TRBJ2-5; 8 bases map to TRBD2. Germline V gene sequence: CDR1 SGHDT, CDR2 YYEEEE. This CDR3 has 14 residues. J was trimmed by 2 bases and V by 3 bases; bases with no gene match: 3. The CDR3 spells CASSWGTRQETQYF. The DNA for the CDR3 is TGTGCCAGCAGCTGGGGGACTAGACAAGAGACCCAGTACTTC.

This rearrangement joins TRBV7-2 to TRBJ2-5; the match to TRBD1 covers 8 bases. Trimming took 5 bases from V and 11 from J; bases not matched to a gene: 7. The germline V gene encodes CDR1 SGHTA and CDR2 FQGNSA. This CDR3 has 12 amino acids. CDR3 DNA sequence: TGTGCCAGCAGCCAAGGACAGGGAAGGCAGTACTTC. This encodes CASSQGQGRQYF.

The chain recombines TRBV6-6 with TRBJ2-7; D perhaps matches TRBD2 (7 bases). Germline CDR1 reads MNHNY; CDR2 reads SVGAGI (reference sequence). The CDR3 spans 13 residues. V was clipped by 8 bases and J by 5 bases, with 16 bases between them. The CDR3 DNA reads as TGTGCCAGCCTACCCGGGGAGGGGGACGAGCAGTACTTC. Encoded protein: CASLPGEGDEQYF.

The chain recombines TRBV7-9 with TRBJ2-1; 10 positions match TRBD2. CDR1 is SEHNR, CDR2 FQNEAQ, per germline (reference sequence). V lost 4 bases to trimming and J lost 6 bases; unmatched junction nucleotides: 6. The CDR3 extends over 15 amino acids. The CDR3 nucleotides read TGTGCCAGCAGCTCACTAGCGGGGCGTAGCAATGAGCAGTTCTTC. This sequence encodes CASSSLAGRSNEQFF. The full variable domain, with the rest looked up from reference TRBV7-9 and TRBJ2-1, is DTGVSQNPRHKITKRGQNVTFRCDPISEHNRLYWYRQTLGQGPEFLTYFQNEAQLEKSRLLSDRFSAERPKGSFSTLEIQRTEQGDSAMYLCASSSLAGRSNEQFFGPGTRLTVL.

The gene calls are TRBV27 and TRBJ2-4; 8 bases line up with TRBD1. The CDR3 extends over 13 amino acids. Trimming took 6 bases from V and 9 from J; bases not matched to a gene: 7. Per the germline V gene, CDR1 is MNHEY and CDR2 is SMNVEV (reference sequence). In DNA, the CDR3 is TGTGCCAGCAGCCCGACAGGGGTGAGCATTCAGTACTTC. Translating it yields CASSPTGVSIQYF.

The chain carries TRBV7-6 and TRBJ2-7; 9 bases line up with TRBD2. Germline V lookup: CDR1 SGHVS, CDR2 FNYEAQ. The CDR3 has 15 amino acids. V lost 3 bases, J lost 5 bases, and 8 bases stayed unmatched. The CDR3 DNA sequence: TGTGCCAGCAGCTTTCCCTATAGCGGGAGAGACGAGCAGTACTTC. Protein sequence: CASSFPYSGRDEQYF.

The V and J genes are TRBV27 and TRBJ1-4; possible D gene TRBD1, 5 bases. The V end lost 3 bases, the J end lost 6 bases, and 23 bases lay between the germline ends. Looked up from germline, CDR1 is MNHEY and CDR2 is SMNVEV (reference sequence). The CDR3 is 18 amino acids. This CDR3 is CASSFKPPSGRTDEKLFF. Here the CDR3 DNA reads TGTGCCAGCAGTTTCAAGCCTCCCTCAGGGAGGACGGATGAAAAACTGTTTTTT.

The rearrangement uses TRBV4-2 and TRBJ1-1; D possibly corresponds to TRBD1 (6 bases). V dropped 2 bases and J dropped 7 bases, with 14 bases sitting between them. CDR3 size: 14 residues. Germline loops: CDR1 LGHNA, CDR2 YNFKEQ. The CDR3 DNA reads TGTGCCAGCAGCCAACATACAAGGGGGATTGAAGCTTTCTTT. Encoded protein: CASSQHTRGIEAFF.

In nucleotides, the CDR3 is TGTGCCAGTAGTATAAGCCAGGGTATGGAGCAGTACTTC. Translation: CASSISQGMEQYF. This chain joins TRBV19 and TRBJ2-7; weak D call: TRBD1 (5 bases). Germline loops: CDR1 LNHDA, CDR2 SQIVND (reference sequence). The CDR3 covers 13 residues. V lost 2 bases and J 7 bases, leaving 12 bases between the germline ends.

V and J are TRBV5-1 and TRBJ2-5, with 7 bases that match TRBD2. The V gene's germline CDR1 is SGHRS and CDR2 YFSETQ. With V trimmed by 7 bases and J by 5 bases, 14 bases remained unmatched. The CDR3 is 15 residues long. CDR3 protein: CASGVGLGALETQYF. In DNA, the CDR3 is TGCGCCAGCGGGGTTGGACTAGGAGCTTTGGAGACCCAGTACTTC. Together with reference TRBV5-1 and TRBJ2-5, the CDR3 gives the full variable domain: KAGVTQTPRYLIKTRGQQVTLSCSPISGHRSVSWYQQTPGQGLQFLFEYFSETQRNKGNFPGRFSGRQFSNSRSEMNVSTLELGDSALYLCASGVGLGALETQYFGPGTRLLVL.

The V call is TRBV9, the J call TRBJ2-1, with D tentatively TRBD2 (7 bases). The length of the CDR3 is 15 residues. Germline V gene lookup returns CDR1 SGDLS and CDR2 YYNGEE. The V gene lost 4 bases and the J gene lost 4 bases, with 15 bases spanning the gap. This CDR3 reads CASSNSGGGYNEQFF. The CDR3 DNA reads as TGTGCCAGCAGCAACTCGGGGGGCGGGTACAATGAGCAGTTCTTC.

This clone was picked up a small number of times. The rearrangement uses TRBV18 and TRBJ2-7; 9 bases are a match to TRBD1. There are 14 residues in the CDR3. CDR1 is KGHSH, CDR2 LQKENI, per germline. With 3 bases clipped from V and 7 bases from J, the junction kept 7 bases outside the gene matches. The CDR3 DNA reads TGTGCCAGCTCACCGAGGACAGGGGCGGGTGAGCAGTACTTC. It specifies CASSPRTGAGEQYF.

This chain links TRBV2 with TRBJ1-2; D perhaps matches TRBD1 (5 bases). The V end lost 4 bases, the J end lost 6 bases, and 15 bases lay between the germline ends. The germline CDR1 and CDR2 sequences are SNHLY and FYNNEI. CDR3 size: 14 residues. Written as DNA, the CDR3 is TGTGCCAGCAGTGGATACTCGTGGGGCGATGGCTACACCTTC. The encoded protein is CASSGYSWGDGYTF. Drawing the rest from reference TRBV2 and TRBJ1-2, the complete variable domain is EPEVTQTPSHQVTQMGQEVILRCVPISNHLYFYWYRQILGQKVEFLVSFYNNEISEKSEIFDDQFSVERPDGSNFTLKIRSTKLEDSAMYFCASSGYSWGDGYTFGSGTRLTVV.

CDR3 sequence reads: CASSLGTGNTDTQYF. For the CDR3, the DNA is TGCGCCAGCAGCTTGGGAACAGGGAACACAGATACGCAGTATTTT. The rearrangement uses TRBV5-1 and TRBJ2-3; perhaps TRBD1 as D (6 bases). Trimming removed 0 bases at V and 2 bases at J, with 10 bases between. The CDR3 loop spans 15 amino acids. Germline V gene data show CDR1 as SGHRS and CDR2 as YFSETQ.